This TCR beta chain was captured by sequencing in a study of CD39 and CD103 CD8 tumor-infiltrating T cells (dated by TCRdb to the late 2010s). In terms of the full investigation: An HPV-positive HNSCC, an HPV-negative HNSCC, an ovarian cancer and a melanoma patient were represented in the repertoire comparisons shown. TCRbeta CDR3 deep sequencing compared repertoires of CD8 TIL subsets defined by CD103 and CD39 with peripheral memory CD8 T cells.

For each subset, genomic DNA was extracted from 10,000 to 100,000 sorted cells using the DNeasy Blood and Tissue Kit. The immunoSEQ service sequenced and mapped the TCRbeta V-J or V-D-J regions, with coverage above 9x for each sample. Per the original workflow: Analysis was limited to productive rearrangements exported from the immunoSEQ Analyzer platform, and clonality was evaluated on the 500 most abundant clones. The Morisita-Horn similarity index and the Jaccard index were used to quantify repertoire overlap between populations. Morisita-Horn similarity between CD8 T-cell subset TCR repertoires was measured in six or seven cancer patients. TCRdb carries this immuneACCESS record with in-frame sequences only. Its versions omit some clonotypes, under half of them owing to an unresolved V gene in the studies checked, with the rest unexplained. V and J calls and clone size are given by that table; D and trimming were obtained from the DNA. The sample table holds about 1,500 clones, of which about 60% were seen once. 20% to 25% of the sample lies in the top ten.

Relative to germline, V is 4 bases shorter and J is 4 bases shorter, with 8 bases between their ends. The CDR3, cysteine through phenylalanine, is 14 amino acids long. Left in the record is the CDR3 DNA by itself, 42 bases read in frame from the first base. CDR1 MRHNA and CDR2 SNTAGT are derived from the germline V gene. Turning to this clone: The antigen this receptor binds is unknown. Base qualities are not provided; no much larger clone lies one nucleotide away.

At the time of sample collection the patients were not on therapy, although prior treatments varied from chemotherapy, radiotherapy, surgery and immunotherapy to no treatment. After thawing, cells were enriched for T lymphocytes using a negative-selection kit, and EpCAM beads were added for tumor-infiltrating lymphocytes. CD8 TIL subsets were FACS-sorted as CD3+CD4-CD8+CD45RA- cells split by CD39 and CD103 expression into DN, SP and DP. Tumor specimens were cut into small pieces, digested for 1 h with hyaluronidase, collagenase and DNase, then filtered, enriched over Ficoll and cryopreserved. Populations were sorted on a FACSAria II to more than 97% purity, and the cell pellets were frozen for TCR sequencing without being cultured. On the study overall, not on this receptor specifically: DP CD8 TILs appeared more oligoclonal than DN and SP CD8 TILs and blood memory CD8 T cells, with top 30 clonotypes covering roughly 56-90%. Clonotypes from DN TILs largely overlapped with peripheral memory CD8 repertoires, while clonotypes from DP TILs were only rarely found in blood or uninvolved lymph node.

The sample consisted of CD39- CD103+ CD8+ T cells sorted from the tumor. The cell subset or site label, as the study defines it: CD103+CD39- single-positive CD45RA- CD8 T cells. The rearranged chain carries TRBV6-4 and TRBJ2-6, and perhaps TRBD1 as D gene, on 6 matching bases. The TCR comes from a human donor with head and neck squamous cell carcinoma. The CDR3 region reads CASSAGAGANVLTF. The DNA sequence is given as TGTGCCAGCAGTGCAGGGGCCGGGGCCAACGTCCTGACTTTC.